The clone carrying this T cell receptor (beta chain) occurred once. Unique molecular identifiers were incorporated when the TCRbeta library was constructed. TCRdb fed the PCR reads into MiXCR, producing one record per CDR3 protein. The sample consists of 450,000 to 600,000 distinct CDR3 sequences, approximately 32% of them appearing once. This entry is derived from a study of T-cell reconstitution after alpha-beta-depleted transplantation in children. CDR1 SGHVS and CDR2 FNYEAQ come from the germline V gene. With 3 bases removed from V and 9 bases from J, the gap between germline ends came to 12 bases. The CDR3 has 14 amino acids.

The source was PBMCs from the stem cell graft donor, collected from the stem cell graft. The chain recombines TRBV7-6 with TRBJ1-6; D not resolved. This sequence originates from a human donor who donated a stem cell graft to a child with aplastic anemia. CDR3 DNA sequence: TGTGCCAGCAGCTTGGCTGATAGAAGTTCACCCCTCCACTTT. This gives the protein CASSLADRSSPLHF.